The 24 T cell receptor beta chains below all came from one sample that was sequenced in a study of beta chain features in type 1 diabetes. cDNA synthesis used the whole RNA isolate, giving expressed TCRB sequences. Libraries were prepared by immunoSEQ multiplex PCR; TCRdb keeps only in-frame clonotypes and omits some of them. The sample shows 150,000 or so clones, around 50% of them seen only once. The sample was Tregs from blood. These receptors were taken from a man younger than 35 in good health.

The chain has TRBV18 and TRBJ1-6, with TRBD1 as a possible D gene (6 bases). Germline V lookup: CDR1 KGHSH, CDR2 LQKENI. Trimming cost V 5 bases and J 5 bases, with 19 bases left between them. This CDR3 region has 17 residues. CDR3 protein: CASSILAAGDHNSPLHF. In nucleotides, the CDR3 is TGTGCCAGCTCAATCCTCGCGGCAGGGGACCATAATTCACCCCTCCACTTT.

The V call is TRBV7-8, the J call TRBJ2-7; TRBD2 matches at 8 bases. This CDR3 region has 17 residues. Trimming cost V 3 bases and J 6 bases; bases outside gene matches: 16. Germline V gene sequence: CDR1 SGHVS, CDR2 FQNEAQ. The DNA of the CDR3 is TGTGCCAGCAGCTTCCGGGGACTAGGGGGGCATTTTGGCGAGCAGTACTTC. Its protein product is CASSFRGLGGHFGEQYF.

V gene TRBV7-9 combines with J gene TRBJ2-7; perhaps TRBD2 as D (6 bases). The CDR3 spans 11 residues. V was shortened by 8 bases and J by 6 bases, with 11 bases between the two germline ends. CDR1 and CDR2 (germline): SEHNR, FQNEAQ (reference sequence). This CDR3 is CASRELGEQYF. CDR3 bases: TGTGCCAGCCGGGAGTTGGGCGAGCAGTACTTC.

The chain recombines TRBV19 with TRBJ2-7; TRBD2 agrees at 11 bases. Germline V gene sequence: CDR1 LNHDA, CDR2 SQIVND (reference sequence). The CDR3 runs 14 residues. V trimming: 4 bases; J trimming: 2 bases; junction bases outside the gene matches: 1. This chain's CDR3 is CASSKGLAAYEQYF. The DNA for the CDR3 is TGTGCCAGTAGTAAGGGACTAGCGGCCTACGAGCAGTACTTC.

This clone was recorded a few times. The V call is TRBV28, the J call TRBJ1-1; D gene uncertain. Trimming removed 5 bases at V and 2 bases at J, with 3 bases between. Germline CDR1 reads MDHEN; CDR2 reads SYDVKM. The CDR3 totals 11 residues. The CDR3 nucleotides read TGTGCCAGCAGTGTAAACACTGAAGCTTTCTTT. This translates into CASSVNTEAFF.

This clone turned up a few times. This sequence joins TRBV5-1 and TRBJ2-5, with TRBD2 identical over 9 bases. V was clipped by 0 bases and J by 2 bases; unmatched bases: 2. Looked up from germline, CDR1 is SGHRS and CDR2 is YFSETQ. The CDR3 runs 15 residues. CDR3 amino acids: CASSLVLAGQETQYF. The CDR3 DNA follows: TGCGCCAGCAGCTTGGTCCTAGCGGGACAAGAGACCCAGTACTTC. Variable domain in full (rest from reference TRBV5-1 and TRBJ2-5): KAGVTQTPRYLIKTRGQQVTLSCSPISGHRSVSWYQQTPGQGLQFLFEYFSETQRNKGNFPGRFSGRQFSNSRSEMNVSTLELGDSALYLCASSLVLAGQETQYFGPGTRLLVL.

The chain combines TRBV7-2 with TRBJ2-3; D remains unclear. The CDR3 is 13 amino acids. The germline V and J ends were trimmed by 1 base and 6 bases, with 8 bases remaining between them. Germline V gives CDR1 SGHTA, CDR2 FQGNSA. The CDR3 reads CASSLVAPDTQYF. For the CDR3, the DNA is TGTGCCAGCAGCTTAGTAGCCCCGGATACGCAGTATTTT. Complete variable domain (other parts from reference TRBV7-2 and TRBJ2-3): GAGVSQSPSNKVTEKGKDVELRCDPISGHTALYWYRQSLGQGLEFLIYFQGNSAPDKSGLPSDRFSAERTGGSVSTLTIQRTQQEDSAVYLCASSLVAPDTQYFGPGTRLTVL.

This clone was detected a few times. V and J are TRBV7-9 and TRBJ2-3; TRBD2 might be the D (6 bases). The ends were cut back, 4 bases at V and 8 bases at J, with 16 bases in the middle. From germline, CDR1 is SEHNR and CDR2 FQNEAQ (reference sequence). This CDR3 is built from 14 residues. The DNA of the CDR3 is TGTGCCAGCAGCTCACTGGGGGGATACGTTACGCAGTATTTT. Translating it yields CASSSLGGYVTQYF.

The V and J genes are TRBV7-9 and TRBJ1-1; D perhaps matches TRBD1 (5 bases). In germline, CDR1 is SEHNR, CDR2 FQNEAQ (reference sequence). V lost 6 bases, J lost 8 bases, and 19 bases lay in between. The CDR3 totals 14 residues. CDR3 loop: CASRFGQGQVEAFF. The CDR3 DNA sequence: TGTGCCAGCAGATTCGGTCAGGGTCAGGTGGAAGCTTTCTTT. Filled out from reference TRBV7-9 and TRBJ1-1, the complete variable domain reads DTGVSQNPRHKITKRGQNVTFRCDPISEHNRLYWYRQTLGQGPEFLTYFQNEAQLEKSRLLSDRFSAERPKGSFSTLEIQRTEQGDSAMYLCASRFGQGQVEAFFGQGTRLTVV.

The table lists this clone with a few counts. V is TRBV7-8 and J is TRBJ1-2, with 7 bases fitting TRBD1. CDR1 and CDR2 (germline): SGHVS, FQNEAQ. The CDR3 sequence is 15 residues long. The junction had 9 bases not matched to a gene; V was cut back by 4 bases and J by 4 bases. CDR3 amino acids: CASSSTGQPTYGYTF. For the CDR3, the DNA is TGTGCCAGCAGCTCAACGGGACAGCCGACCTATGGCTACACCTTC.

The chain carries TRBV28 and TRBJ1-1; the D is unclear. The CDR3 is made up of 15 amino acids. Germline V gene lookup returns CDR1 MDHEN and CDR2 SYDVKM. V was pared by 4 bases and J by 5 bases, with 17 bases between. This chain's CDR3 is CASSSPPAGLTEAFF. The CDR3 DNA reads as TGTGCCAGCAGTTCCCCCCCGGCAGGACTGACTGAAGCTTTCTTT.

Here the CDR3 DNA reads TGTGGTAGTGGGCCAGGGAATAATTCACCCCTCCACTTT. It translates to CGSGPGNNSPLHF. The gene calls are TRBV25-1 and TRBJ1-6, with D perhaps TRBD1 (5 bases). The CDR3 length is 13 residues. Per the germline V gene, CDR1 is MGHDK and CDR2 is SYGVNS.

V and J are TRBV6-1 and TRBJ1-4, with D possibly matching TRBD1 (6 bases). CDR3 length: 13 amino acids. Between the trimmed V and J ends, which lost 4 bases and 5 bases, there was a span of 8 bases. Looked up from germline, CDR1 is MNHNS and CDR2 is SASEGT. Written as DNA, the CDR3 is TGTGCCAGCAGTGGGACAGTAAATGAAAAACTGTTTTTT. Translating gives CASSGTVNEKLFF.

V is TRBV15 and J is TRBJ2-7; TRBD2 agrees at 14 bases. Trimming removed 3 bases from V and 3 bases from J; junction bases left unmatched: 7. The germline V gene encodes CDR1 LNHNV and CDR2 YYDKDF (reference sequence). The CDR3 sequence is 17 residues long. CDR3 bases: TGTGCCACCAGCAGGGGACTAGCGGGAGAGGGTTACTACGAGCAGTACTTC. It specifies CATSRGLAGEGYYEQYF.

This chain joins TRBV15 and TRBJ2-5, with TRBD1 matching 8 bases. The CDR3 is 20 amino acids. V shed 1 base, J shed 1 base, and the junction held 17 bases outside the gene matches. Per germline, CDR1 LNHNV and CDR2 YYDKDF (reference sequence). The CDR3 DNA reads TGTGCCACCAGCAGAGGAACCGGGACAGGCCATTTTAGCGGCCAAGAGACCCAGTACTTC. Protein sequence: CATSRGTGTGHFSGQETQYF.

This clone was seen more than once but under ten times. This CDR3 is CASSSQGRNTEAFF. The CDR3 coding sequence is TGTGCCAGCAGCTCACAGGGGCGAAACACTGAAGCTTTCTTT. The chain carries TRBV7-2 and TRBJ1-1; 7 bases are a match to TRBD1. CDR3 length: 14 residues. From germline, CDR1 is SGHTA and CDR2 FQGNSA. The V and J ends lost 4 bases and 2 bases, in that order; junction bases with no gene match: 4.

The gene calls are TRBV30 and TRBJ2-5; tentatively, D is TRBD1 (6 bases). With the DNA end fitting TRBJ2-7 better, the J assignment may be wrong. The CDR3 spans 11 residues. From germline, CDR1 is GTSNPN and CDR2 SVGIG (reference sequence). CDR3 DNA: TGTGCAACAGGGATAGGCTACGAGCAGTACTTC. Its translation is CATGIGYEQYF.

This chain links TRBV19 with TRBJ2-1, with TRBD2 matching 10 bases. The trim removed 2 bases at V and 6 bases at J, leaving 7 bases unmatched. This CDR3 comprises 16 residues. CDR1 and CDR2 from the germline V gene are LNHDA and SQIVND (reference sequence). The CDR3: CASSISGGLASNEQFF. The CDR3 DNA follows: TGTGCCAGTAGTATATCGGGGGGACTAGCGAGCAATGAGCAGTTCTTC. Full variable domain (remainder filled in from reference TRBV19 and TRBJ2-1): DGGITQSPKYLFRKEGQNVTLSCEQNLNHDAMYWYRQDPGQGLRLIYYSQIVNDFQKGDIAEGYSVSREKKESFPLTVTSAQKNPTAFYLCASSISGGLASNEQFFGPGTRLTVL.

This rearrangement joins TRBV7-8 to TRBJ1-3, with 8 bases lining up with TRBD1. V dropped 3 bases and J dropped 6; count of bases not matched to a gene: 10. The CDR3 totals 16 residues. In germline, CDR1 is SGHVS, CDR2 FQNEAQ. CDR3 in amino acids: CASSFPGTGGQNTIYF. DNA of the CDR3: TGTGCCAGCAGCTTCCCCGGGACAGGTGGCCAAAACACCATATATTTT.

The chain employs TRBV28 and TRBJ1-5; D possibly corresponds to TRBD1 (5 bases). Trimming took 6 bases from V and 7 from J, leaving 16 bases between them. Germline V gene lookup returns CDR1 MDHEN and CDR2 SYDVKM. This CDR3 comprises 14 residues. The CDR3 bases are TGTGCCAGCAGGCGGGGAGGGGATGGGCAGCCCCAGCATTTT. As protein: CASRRGGDGQPQHF.

This clone was seen only a few times. The rearrangement links TRBV5-1 to TRBJ2-1, with D perhaps matching TRBD1 (6 bases). Germline V gene lookup returns CDR1 SGHRS and CDR2 YFSETQ. The length of the CDR3 is 15 residues. Trimming took off 0 bases at V and 8 bases at J, with 15 bases between the two ends. The CDR3, as DNA: TGCGCCAGCAGCTTGGCACCAGGGGCAGGCTATGAGCAGTTCTTC. It specifies CASSLAPGAGYEQFF.

This clone has a handful of counts. The rearrangement uses TRBV6-1 and TRBJ2-2; the D gene is possibly TRBD1 (7 bases). The CDR3 totals 13 residues. V lost 11 bases and J lost 6, with 16 bases in between. Germline V gene data show CDR1 as MNHNS and CDR2 as SASEGT. For the CDR3, the DNA is TGTGCCGCCCTCGGCAGGGGGGCCGGGGAGCTGTTTTTT. It is translated as CAALGRGAGELFF.

The chain is built from TRBV28 and TRBJ1-6; possibly TRBD1 for D (5 bases). V lost 2 bases and J lost 0, with 5 bases in between. Looked up from germline, CDR1 is MDHEN and CDR2 is SYDVKM. This CDR3 region has 15 residues. In DNA form, the CDR3 reads TGTGCCAGCAGTTTAACAGGCTCCTATAATTCACCCCTCCACTTT. Residues: CASSLTGSYNSPLHF.

The chain combines TRBV20-1 with TRBJ2-5, with D maybe TRBD1 (6 bases). The DNA matches TRBJ2-7 better at its end, which makes the J call doubtful. Germline lookup yields CDR1 DFQATT and CDR2 SNEGSKA (reference sequence). There are 11 residues in the CDR3. The CDR3 region has the DNA TGCAGTGCTATCGGACAGCCCGAGCAGTACTTC. It translates to CSAIGQPEQYF.